Reported below is one T cell receptor beta chain. Its cognate antigen is unknown. As to time point: baseline, week 1 (first vaccination visit). Treatment: pre-vaccination baseline after standard-of-care therapy. In every donor, the tumor was a new WHO grade 3 or 4 IDH1-mutant, ATRX-lost astrocytoma. This sample was taken from a study of a mutant IDH1 vaccine in newly diagnosed glioma. For the study at large: There were approximately 62% males and around 40% females among treated patients, whose mean age was approximately 40 years. Former treatment meant radiotherapy, temozolomide, or both; the majority had gotten both. Study-level points and caveats: Researchers report vaccine-induced immune responses in over 90% of patients.

Assay used: immunoSEQ multiplex PCR; TCRdb lists only in-frame clones, some missing. The table records 50,000 to 75,000 clones, around 90% of them present only once. V trimming: 4 bases; J trimming: 5 bases; junction bases outside the gene matches: 3. The CDR3 loop spans 13 amino acids. The germline V gene has CDR1 MNHEY and CDR2 SVGAGI. This rearrangement joins TRBV6-5 to TRBJ2-5, with 8 positions matching TRBD2. The clonotype was recovered from a man aged 50-59 years with glioma. This specimen consisted of PBMCs, obtained from a glioma patient treated with radiotherapy, temozolomide or both. The CDR3 DNA reads as TGTGCCAGCAGTTCAGCGGGGGCGGAGACCCAGTACTTC. Its protein product is CASSSAGAETQYF.